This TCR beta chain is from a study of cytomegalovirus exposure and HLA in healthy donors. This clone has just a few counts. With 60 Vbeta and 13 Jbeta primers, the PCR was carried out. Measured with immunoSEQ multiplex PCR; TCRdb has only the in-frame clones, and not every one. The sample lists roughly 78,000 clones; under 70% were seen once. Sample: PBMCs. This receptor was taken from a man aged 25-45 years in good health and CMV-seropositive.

CDR3 bases: TGCGCCAGCAGCCAGGCCGGGACATCTGGGGCCAACGTCCTGACTTTC. Its translation is CASSQAGTSGANVLTF. J is TRBJ2-6 and V is TRBV4-1; TRBD1 might be the D (6 bases). Germline CDR1 is MGHRA and CDR2 is YSYEKL. V lost 3 bases and J lost 1, with 10 bases in between. CDR3 length: 16 residues.